Listed below are T cell receptor beta chains from one sample, sequenced in a study of neurological immune-mediated disorders. TCRdb re-called the 5' RACE reads through MiXCR, storing one row per CDR3 protein. In the table there are 32,000 or so distinct CDR3 sequences, about 12% of which are singletons. The sequencing input was PBMCs. The receptors were sampled from a woman in her fifties or sixties in good health. Each CDR3 is given with its conserved first and last residue. D genes are given only for firm matches. Not every row has a clone size; where given, it reads once, few, many or a size class.

. | TRBJ1-5 | many | TRBV27 | TGTGCCAGCAGTCCCTCCCCGCAGAGGTTGGGCGGCAATCAGCCCCAGCATTTT | CASSPSPQRLGGNQPQHF
. | TRBJ2-3 | many | TRBV18 | TGTGCCAGCTCACCACTTAGGAGCGAGGGGACAGATACGCAGTATTTT | CASSPLRSEGTDTQYF
. | TRBJ2-5 | many | TRBV27 | TGTGCCAGTAGGTTGATGGGTCTCGGGGAGACCCAGTACTTC | CASRLMGLGETQYF
. | TRBJ2-5 | many | TRBV5-5 | TGTGCCAGCAGCTCTGGACTGGCGACGTGGGAGACCCAGTACTTC | CASSSGLATWETQYF
TRBD2 | TRBJ2-1 | many | TRBV5-1 | TGCGCCACCGGACTAGCGGGGGGGGAGAATGAGCAGTTCTTC | CATGLAGGENEQFF
. | TRBJ1-1 | many | TRBV5-1 | TGCGCCAGCAGCTTCACGACAGTTCCGAACACTGAAGCTTTCTTT | CASSFTTVPNTEAFF
. | TRBJ1-2 | many | TRBV5-5 | TGTGCCAGCAGCTCGGGGGGCCCGGGCTATGGCTACACCTTC | CASSSGGPGYGYTF
. | TRBJ1-5 | many | TRBV20-1 | TGCAGTGCCGCGGACCTTTGGAGAGGGCGGTCTCAGCATTTT | CSAADLWRGRSQHF
TRBD1 | TRBJ2-2 | many | TRBV5-1 | TGCGCCAGCAGCTTGGATTCAGGGGGAACCGGGGAGCTGTTTTTT | CASSLDSGGTGELFF
TRBD2 | TRBJ2-3 | many | TRBV20-1 | TGCAGTGCTTCCGGGACTAGCGGGGGGGCAGGCACAGATACGCAGTATTTT | CSASGTSGGAGTDTQYF
TRBD1 | TRBJ1-3 | . | TRBV12-3/TRBV12-4 | TGTGCCAGCAGCCTTACGGGACAGGGAAACACCATATATTTT | CASSLTGQGNTIYF